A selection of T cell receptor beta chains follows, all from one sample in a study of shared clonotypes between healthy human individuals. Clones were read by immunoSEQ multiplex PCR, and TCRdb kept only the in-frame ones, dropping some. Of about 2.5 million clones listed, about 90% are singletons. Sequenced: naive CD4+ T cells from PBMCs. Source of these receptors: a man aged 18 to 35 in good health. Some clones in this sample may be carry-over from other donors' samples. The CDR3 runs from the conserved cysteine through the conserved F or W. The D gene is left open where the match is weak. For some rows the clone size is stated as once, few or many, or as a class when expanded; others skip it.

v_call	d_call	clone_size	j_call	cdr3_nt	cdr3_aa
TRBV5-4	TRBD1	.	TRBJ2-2	TGTGCCAGCAGCCCCGCAGGACAGGGGACCGGGGAGCTGTTTTTT	CASSPAGQGTGELFF
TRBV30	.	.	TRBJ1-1	TGTGCCCGGAATGTGGATTTTGGCACTGAAGCTTTCTTT	CARNVDFGTEAFF
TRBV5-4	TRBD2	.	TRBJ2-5	TGTGCCAGCAGCTTGGTAGGCGGGAGGGGTGAGACCCAGTACTTC	CASSLVGGRGETQYF
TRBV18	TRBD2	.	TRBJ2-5	TGTGCCAGCTCACCACCGCGGGCCGCCAGCGGGAGCCAGACCCAGTACTTC	CASSPPRAASGSQTQYF
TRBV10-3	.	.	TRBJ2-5	TGTGCCATCAGTGATCGGGGGCTCTCAGGAGAGACCCAGTACTTC	CAISDRGLSGETQYF
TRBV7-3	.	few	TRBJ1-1	TGTGCCAGCAGCTCCATCCCAGGGGTCACTGAAGCTTTCTTT	CASSSIPGVTEAFF
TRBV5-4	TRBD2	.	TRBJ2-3	TGTGCCAGCAGCTTGGGCGGACTAGCGAGCACAGATACGCAGTATTTT	CASSLGGLASTDTQYF
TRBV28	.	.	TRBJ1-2	TGTGCCAGCAGTTTAGAAGTGTATGGCTACACCTTC	CASSLEVYGYTF
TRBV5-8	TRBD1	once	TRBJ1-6	TGTGCCAGCAGCAGGACAGGGTCACCCCTCCACTTT	CASSRTGSPLHF
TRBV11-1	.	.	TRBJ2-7	TGTGCCAGCAGCTTAGTAGGCTCCTTACCTTCCTACGAGCAGTACTTC	CASSLVGSLPSYEQYF
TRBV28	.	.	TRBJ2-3	TGTGCCAGCAGTTTATCTAGCTCTTTCCCAGATACGCAGTATTTT	CASSLSSSFPDTQYF
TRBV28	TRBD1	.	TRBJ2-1	TGTGCCAGCAGCCGACCGGGACAGGGGATCGATGAGCAGTTCTTC	CASSRPGQGIDEQFF
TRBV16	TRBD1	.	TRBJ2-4	TGTGCCAGCAGTTCCGATAGGACAGGGGAGGCCAAAAACATTCAGTACTTC	CASSSDRTGEAKNIQYF
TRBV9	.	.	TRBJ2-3	TGTGCCAGCACTTTGGGCACCTGGGGCACAGATACGCAGTATTTT	CASTLGTWGTDTQYF
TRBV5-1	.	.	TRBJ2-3	TGCGCCAGCAGGGCCGGGGCGGGATCTGGGACAGATACGCAGTATTTT	CASRAGAGSGTDTQYF
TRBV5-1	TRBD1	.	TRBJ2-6	TGCGCCAGCAGCCGGACAGGGCTCTCTGGGGCCAACGTCCTGACTTTC	CASSRTGLSGANVLTF
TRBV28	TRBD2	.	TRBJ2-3	TGTGCCAGCAGTTTAAGCAAACTAGCGGGAGACACAGATACGCAGTATTTT	CASSLSKLAGDTDTQYF
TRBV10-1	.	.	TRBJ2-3	TGCGCCAGCAGTGACACCGGGATCACAGATACGCAGTATTTT	CASSDTGITDTQYF
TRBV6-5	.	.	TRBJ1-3	TGTGCCAGCAGTTTCAAGTCCTTCTCTGGAAACACCATATATTTT	CASSFKSFSGNTIYF
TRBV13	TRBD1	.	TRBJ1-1	TGTGCCAGCAGATTGACTCAGGGGGCGCGGCCTGAAGCTTTCTTT	CASRLTQGARPEAFF
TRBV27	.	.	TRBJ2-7	TGTGCCAGCAGTCCAGGCCCCTACGAGCAGTACTTC	CASSPGPYEQYF
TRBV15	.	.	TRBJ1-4	TGTGCCACCAGCAGAGATGGCTTTTTCGCCGGGGGTGAAAAACTGTTTTTT	CATSRDGFFAGGEKLFF
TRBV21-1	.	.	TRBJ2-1	TGTGCCAGCAGCAAACGGGTAGACGGGAGGTCCGCCAATGAGCAGTTCTTC	CASSKRVDGRSANEQFF
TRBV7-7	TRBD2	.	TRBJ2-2	TGTGCCAGCAGCTTTAGCGGGTACACCGGGGAGCTGTTTTTT	CASSFSGYTGELFF
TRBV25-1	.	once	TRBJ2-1	TGTGCCAGCAGTAGAGCACCGACTTCTGGGCAGTTCTTC	CASSRAPTSGQFF
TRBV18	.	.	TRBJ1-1	TGTGCCAGCTCACCAGCTCAGGGGGAAGCTTTCTTT	CASSPAQGEAFF
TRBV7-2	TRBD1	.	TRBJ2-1	TGTGCCAGCAGCACTAGGACAGGGGGCGGCAATGAGCAGTTCTTC	CASSTRTGGGNEQFF
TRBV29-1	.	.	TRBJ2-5	TGCAGCGTTGAGGAGGGCAGGCCATACTTC	CSVEEGRPYF
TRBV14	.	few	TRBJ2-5	TGTGCCAGCAGCCATAAAGAGACCCAGTACTTC	CASSHKETQYF
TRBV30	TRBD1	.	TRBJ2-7	TGTGCCTGGAGTTCAAGACAGGGATCCTCCTACGAGCAGTACTTC	CAWSSRQGSSYEQYF
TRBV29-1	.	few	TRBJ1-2	TGCAGCGCCTCAATGGGGGCCAACGGTGGCTACACCTTC	CSASMGANGGYTF
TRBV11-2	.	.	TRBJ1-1	TGTGCCAGCAGCTTCTCGGGGATGAACACTGAAGCTTTCTTT	CASSFSGMNTEAFF
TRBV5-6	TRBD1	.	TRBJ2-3	TGTGCCAGCAGTTTCGGGACAGGGGTATCAGATACGCAGTATTTT	CASSFGTGVSDTQYF
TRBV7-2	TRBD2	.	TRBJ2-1	TGTGCCAGCAGCCCCGGCGGCGGGAGTCGGTACAATGAGCAGTTCTTC	CASSPGGGSRYNEQFF
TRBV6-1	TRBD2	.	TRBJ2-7	TGTGCCAGCGTTCCGGGACTAATCAACGAGCAGTACTTC	CASVPGLINEQYF
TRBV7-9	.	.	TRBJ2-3	TGTGCCAGCTCGCCGGGGGGCGCGGGAGATACGCAGTATTTT	CASSPGGAGDTQYF
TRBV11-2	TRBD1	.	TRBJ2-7	TGTGCCAGCAGCTCGTACAGGGGGCTGAACAACGAGCAGTACTTC	CASSSYRGLNNEQYF
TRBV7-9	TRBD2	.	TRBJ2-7	TGTGCCAGCCACGTAGCCGGGGGGGTTGGATCCTACGAGCAGTACTTC	CASHVAGGVGSYEQYF
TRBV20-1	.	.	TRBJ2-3	TGCAGTGCTAGAACAGCAGATACGCAGTATTTT	CSARTADTQYF
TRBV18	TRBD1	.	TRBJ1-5	TGTGCCAGCTCACTCGGACAGGGAAATAGCAATCAGCCCCAGCATTTT	CASSLGQGNSNQPQHF
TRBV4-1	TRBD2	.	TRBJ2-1	TGCGCCAGCAGTCCGAGGTCGGGGAGGGCCTCTTACAATGAGCAGTTCTTC	CASSPRSGRASYNEQFF
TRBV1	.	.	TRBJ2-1	TGCACCAGCAGCCAAAGGCGGTCTAGCGGAAGCTACAATGAGCAGTTCTTC	CTSSQRRSSGSYNEQFF
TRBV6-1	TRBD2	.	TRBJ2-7	TGTGCCAGCAGTGAAGGGATCTTGAGCGGGATGGTACGCGAGCAGTACTTC	CASSEGILSGMVREQYF
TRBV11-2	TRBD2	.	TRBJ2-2	TGTGCCAGCAGCTTAGTTCCCGGGACTAGCGGGAGGCGCACCGGGGAGCTGTTTTTT	CASSLVPGTSGRRTGELFF
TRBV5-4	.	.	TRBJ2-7	TGTGCCAGCAGCTTGGCCTTGATAGGGGATCCCGAGCAGTACTTC	CASSLALIGDPEQYF
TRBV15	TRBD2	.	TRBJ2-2	TGTGCCACCAGCAGAGCCCCCGGGACTATCACCGGGGAGCTGTTTTTT	CATSRAPGTITGELFF